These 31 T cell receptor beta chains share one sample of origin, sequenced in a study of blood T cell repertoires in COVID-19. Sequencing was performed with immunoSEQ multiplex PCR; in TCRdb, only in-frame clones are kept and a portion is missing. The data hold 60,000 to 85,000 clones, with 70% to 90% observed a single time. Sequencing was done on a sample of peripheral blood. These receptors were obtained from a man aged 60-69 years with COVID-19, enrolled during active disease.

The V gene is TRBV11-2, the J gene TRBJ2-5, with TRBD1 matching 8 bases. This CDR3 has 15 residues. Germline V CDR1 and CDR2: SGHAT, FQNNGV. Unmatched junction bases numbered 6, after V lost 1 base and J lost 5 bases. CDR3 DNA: TGTGCCAGCAGCTTAGGACAGGGGAGGCGGGAGACCCAGTACTTC. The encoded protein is CASSLGQGRRETQYF.

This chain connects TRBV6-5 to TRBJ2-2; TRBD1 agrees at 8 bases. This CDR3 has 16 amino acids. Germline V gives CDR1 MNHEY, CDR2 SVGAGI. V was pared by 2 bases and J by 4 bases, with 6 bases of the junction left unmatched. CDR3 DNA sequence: TGTGCCAGCAGTTACGGGCAGGGGGCGGTCACCGGGGAGCTGTTTTTT. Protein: CASSYGQGAVTGELFF.

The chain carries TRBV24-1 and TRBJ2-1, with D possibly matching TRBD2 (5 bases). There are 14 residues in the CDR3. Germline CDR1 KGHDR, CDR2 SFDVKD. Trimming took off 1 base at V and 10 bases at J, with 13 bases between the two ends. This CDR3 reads CATSDLLVGGEQFF. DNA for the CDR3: TGTGCCACCAGTGATTTATTAGTAGGAGGAGAGCAGTTCTTC.

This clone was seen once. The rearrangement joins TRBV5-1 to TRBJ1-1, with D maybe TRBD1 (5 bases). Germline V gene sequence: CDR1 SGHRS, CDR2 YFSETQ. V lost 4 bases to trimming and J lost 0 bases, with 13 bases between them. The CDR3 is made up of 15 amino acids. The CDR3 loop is CASSPTAGMNTEAFF. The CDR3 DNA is TGCGCCAGCAGCCCGACGGCAGGGATGAACACTGAAGCTTTCTTT.

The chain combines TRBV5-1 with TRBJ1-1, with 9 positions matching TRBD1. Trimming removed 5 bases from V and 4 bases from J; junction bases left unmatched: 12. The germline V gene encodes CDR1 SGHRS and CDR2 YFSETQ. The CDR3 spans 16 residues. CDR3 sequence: CASRDNSGTGTTEAFF. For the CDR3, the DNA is TGCGCCAGCAGGGACAACTCCGGGACAGGGACCACTGAAGCTTTCTTT.

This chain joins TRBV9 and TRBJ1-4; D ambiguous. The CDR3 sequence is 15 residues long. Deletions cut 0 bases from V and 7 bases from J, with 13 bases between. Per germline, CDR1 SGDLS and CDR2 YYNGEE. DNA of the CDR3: TGTGCCAGCAGCGTAGCTGAAGGAGATGGTGAAAAACTGTTTTTT. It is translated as CASSVAEGDGEKLFF.

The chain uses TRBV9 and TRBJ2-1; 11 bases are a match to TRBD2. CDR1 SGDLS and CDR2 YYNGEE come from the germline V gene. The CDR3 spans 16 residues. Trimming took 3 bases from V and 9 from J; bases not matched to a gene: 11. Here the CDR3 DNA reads TGTGCCAGCAGCGATCGGACTAGCGGGCCGGCGGTTGAGCAGTTCTTC. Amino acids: CASSDRTSGPAVEQFF.

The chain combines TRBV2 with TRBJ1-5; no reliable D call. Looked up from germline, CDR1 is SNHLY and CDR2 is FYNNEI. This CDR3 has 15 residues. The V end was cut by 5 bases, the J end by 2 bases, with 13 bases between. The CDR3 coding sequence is TGTGCCAGCAGTCCCGAGCTAGGAGGCAATCAGCCCCAGCATTTT. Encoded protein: CASSPELGGNQPQHF.

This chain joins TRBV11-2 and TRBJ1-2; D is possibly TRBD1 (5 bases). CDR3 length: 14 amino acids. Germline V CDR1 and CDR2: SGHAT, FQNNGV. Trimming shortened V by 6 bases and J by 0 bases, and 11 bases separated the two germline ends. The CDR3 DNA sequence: TGTGCCAGCAGAGAAGACAGCGCTAACTATGGCTACACCTTC. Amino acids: CASREDSANYGYTF.

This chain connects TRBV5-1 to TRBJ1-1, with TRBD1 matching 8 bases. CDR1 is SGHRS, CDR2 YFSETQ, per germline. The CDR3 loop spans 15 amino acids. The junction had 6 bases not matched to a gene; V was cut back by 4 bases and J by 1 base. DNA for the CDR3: TGCGCCAGCAGCCCCCGGACAGGGTCGAACACTGAAGCTTTCTTT. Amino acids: CASSPRTGSNTEAFF.

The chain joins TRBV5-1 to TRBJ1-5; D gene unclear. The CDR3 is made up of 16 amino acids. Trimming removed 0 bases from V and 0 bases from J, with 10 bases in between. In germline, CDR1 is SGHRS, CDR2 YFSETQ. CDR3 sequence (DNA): TGCGCCAGCAGCTTGGGAGGGATCAATAGCAATCAGCCCCAGCATTTT. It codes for CASSLGGINSNQPQHF.

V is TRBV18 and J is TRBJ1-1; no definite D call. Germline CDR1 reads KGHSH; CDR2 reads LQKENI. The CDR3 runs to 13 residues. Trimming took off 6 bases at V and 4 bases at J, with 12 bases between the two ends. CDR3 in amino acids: CASSAGQATEAFF. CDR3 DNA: TGTGCCAGCTCCGCGGGCCAAGCCACTGAAGCTTTCTTT.

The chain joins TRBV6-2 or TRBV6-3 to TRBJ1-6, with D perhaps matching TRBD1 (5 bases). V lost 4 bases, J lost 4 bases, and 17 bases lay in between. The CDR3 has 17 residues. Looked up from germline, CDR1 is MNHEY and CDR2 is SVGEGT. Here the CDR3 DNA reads TGTGCCAGCAGTTTTCGGGGACTGGTTCCTTATAATTCACCCCTCCACTTT. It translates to CASSFRGLVPYNSPLHF.

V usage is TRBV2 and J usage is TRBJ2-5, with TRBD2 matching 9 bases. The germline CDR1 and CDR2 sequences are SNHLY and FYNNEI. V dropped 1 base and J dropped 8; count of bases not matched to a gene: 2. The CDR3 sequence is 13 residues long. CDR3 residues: CASSEGGRDTQYF. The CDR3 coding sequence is TGTGCCAGCAGTGAAGGCGGGAGGGATACCCAGTACTTC. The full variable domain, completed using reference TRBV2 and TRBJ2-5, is EPEVTQTPSHQVTQMGQEVILRCVPISNHLYFYWYRQILGQKVEFLVSFYNNEISEKSEIFDDQFSVERPDGSNFTLKIRSTKLEDSAMYFCASSEGGRDTQYFGPGTRLLVL.

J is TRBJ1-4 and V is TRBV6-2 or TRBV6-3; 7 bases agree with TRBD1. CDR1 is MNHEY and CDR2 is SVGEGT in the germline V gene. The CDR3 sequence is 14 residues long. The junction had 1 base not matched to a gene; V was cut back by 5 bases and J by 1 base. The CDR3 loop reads CASSHRGTNEKLFF. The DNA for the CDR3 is TGTGCCAGCAGTCACAGGGGAACTAATGAAAAACTGTTTTTT.

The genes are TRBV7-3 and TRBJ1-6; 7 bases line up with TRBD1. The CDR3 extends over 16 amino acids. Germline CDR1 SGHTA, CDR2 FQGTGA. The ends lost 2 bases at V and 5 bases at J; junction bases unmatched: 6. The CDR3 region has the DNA TGTGCCAGCAGCTTAGTGGCAGGGGGAAATAATTCACCCCTCCACTTT. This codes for CASSLVAGGNNSPLHF. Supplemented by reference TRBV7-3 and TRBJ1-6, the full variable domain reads GAGVSQTPSNKVTEKGKYVELRCDPISGHTALYWYRQSLGQGPEFLIYFQGTGAADDSGLPNDRFFAVRPEGSVSTLKIQRTERGDSAVYLCASSLVAGGNNSPLHFGNGTRLTVT.

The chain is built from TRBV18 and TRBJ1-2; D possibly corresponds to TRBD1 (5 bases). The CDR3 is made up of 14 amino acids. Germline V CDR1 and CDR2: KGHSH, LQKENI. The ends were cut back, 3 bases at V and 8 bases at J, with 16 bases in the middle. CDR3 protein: CASSPEDLGGGYTF. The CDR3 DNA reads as TGTGCCAGCTCACCCGAGGATTTGGGGGGAGGCTACACCTTC.

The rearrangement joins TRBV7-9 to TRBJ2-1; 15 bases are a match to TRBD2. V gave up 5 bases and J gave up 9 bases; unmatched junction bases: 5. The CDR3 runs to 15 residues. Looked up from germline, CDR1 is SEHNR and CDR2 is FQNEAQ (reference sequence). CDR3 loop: CASSRTSGRGGEQFF. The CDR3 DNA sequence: TGTGCCAGCAGCCGGACTAGCGGGAGGGGGGGTGAGCAGTTCTTC.

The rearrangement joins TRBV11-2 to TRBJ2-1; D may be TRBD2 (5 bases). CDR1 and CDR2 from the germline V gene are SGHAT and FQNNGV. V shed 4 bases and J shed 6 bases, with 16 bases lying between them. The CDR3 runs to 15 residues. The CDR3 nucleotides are TGTGCCAGCAGCTCGCAATTAATCGGAGGCAATGAGCAGTTCTTC. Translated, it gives CASSSQLIGGNEQFF.

CDR3 sequence (DNA): TGCGCCAGCAGCTCCGGGACAGATAGCTATGGCTACACCTTC. Translating gives CASSSGTDSYGYTF. This chain joins TRBV5-1 and TRBJ1-2; TRBD1 aligns across 7 bases. This CDR3 spans 14 amino acids. J gave up 4 bases and V 3 bases, and 6 bases lay outside the gene matches. Looked up from germline, CDR1 is SGHRS and CDR2 is YFSETQ.

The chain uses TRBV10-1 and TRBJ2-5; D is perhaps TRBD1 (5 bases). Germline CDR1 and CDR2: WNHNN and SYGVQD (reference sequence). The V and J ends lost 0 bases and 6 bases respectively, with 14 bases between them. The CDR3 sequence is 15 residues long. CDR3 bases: TGCGCCAGCAGTGAGTCGAGTCAGGGTGGGAAGACCCAGTACTTC. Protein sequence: CASSESSQGGKTQYF.

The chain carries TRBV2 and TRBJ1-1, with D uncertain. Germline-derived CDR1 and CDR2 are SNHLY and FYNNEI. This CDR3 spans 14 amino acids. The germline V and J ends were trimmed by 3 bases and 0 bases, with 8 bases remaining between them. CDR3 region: CASSERVLNTEAFF. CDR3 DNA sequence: TGTGCCAGCAGTGAGAGAGTGCTGAACACTGAAGCTTTCTTT.

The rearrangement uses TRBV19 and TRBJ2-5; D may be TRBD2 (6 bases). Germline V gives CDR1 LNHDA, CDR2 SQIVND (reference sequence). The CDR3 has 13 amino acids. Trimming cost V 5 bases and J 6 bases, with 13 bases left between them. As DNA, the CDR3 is TGTGCCAGTAGTGCGACTAGTAAAAAGACCCAGTACTTC. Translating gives CASSATSKKTQYF.

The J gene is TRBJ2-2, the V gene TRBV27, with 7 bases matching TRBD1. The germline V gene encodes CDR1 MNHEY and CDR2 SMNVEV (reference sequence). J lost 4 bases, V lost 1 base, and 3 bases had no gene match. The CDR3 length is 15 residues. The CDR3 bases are TGTGCCAGCAGTTTATGGCCAGGGGGCACCGGGGAGCTGTTTTTT. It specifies CASSLWPGGTGELFF.

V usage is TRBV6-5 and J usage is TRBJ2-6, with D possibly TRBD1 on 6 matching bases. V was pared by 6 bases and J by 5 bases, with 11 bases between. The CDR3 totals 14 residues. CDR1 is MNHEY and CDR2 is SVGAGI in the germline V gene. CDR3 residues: CASSLGGWANVLTF. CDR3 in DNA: TGTGCCAGCAGCCTAGGGGGTTGGGCCAACGTCCTGACTTTC.

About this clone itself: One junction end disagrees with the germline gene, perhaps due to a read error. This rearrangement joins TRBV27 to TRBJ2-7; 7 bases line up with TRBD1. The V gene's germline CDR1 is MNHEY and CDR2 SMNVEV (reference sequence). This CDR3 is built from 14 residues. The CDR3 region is CASSLSSTGALLNF. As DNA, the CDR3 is TGTGCCAGCAGTTTATCGTCTACAGGGGCCTTGTTGAACTTC.

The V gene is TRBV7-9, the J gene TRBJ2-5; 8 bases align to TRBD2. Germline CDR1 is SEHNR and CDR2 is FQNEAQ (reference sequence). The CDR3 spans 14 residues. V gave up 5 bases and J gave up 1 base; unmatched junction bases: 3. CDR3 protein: CASSDRGGQETQYF. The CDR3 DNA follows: TGTGCCAGCAGCGACCGGGGGGGCCAAGAGACCCAGTACTTC.

In nucleotides, the CDR3 is TGTGCCAGCAGCTTAGCCGGGGGGGGTGAAAAACTGTTTTTT. This translates into CASSLAGGGEKLFF. The rearrangement links TRBV11-2 to TRBJ1-4, with D perhaps matching TRBD1 (5 bases). There are 14 residues in the CDR3. Germline V gives CDR1 SGHAT, CDR2 FQNNGV. V lost 1 base and J 7 bases, leaving 10 bases between the germline ends.

The CDR3 DNA sequence: TGTGCCAGCAGCCAATCGTACAGGGAGTCCCGCTATGGCTACACCTTC. Protein sequence: CASSQSYRESRYGYTF. The V and J genes are TRBV16 and TRBJ1-2; weak D call: TRBD1 (6 bases). V lost 0 bases and J lost 4, with 15 bases in between. The CDR3 is 16 residues long. CDR1 is KGHSY, CDR2 FQNENV, per germline.

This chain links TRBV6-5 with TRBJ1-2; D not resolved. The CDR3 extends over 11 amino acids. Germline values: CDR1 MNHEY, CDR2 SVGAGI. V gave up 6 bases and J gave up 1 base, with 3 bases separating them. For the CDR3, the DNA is TGTGCCAGCAGACTTAACTATGGCTACACCTTC. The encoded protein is CASRLNYGYTF.

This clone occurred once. The CDR3 nucleotides read TGTGCCTGGGGCTCCGGTGTCGGCAATCAGCCCCAGCATTTT. Its translation is CAWGSGVGNQPQHF. V usage is TRBV30 and J usage is TRBJ1-5; D uncertain. The V and J ends lost 5 bases and 2 bases respectively, with 13 bases between them. CDR3 size: 14 residues. The germline CDR1 and CDR2 sequences are GTSNPN and SVGIG (reference sequence).